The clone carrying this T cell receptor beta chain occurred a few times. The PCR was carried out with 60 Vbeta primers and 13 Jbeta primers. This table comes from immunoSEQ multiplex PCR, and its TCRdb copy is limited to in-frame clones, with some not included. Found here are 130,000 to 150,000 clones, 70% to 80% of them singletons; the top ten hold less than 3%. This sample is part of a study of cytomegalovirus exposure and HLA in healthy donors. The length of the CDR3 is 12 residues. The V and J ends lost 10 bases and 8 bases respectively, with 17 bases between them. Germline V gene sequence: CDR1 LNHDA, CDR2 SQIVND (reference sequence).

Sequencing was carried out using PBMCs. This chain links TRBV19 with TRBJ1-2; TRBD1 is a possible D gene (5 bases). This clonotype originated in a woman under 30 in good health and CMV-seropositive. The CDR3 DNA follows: TGTGCCATCAAAAACGGGGGGGTCGGCTACACCTTC. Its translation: CAIKNGGVGYTF.